This record concerns one T cell receptor (beta chain) sequence. The authors extracted RNA and reverse transcribed it into cDNA as the sequencing template. Clones were sequenced by immunoSEQ multiplex PCR, and TCRdb holds only the in-frame ones, with some missing. The data contain a few thousand clones, 65% to 85% of them seen just once; the ten biggest clones take up around 5%. This entry belongs to a study of CD8+ T cells in alopecia areata. The treatment here: oral pan-JAK inhibitor, 5-10 mg twice daily. Collection of lesional scalp punch biopsies and peripheral blood was performed in alopecia areata patients. Sequencing used skin, obtained at week 24, from a patient treated with tofacitinib. The clonotype originates from a human donor with alopecia areata.

Here the CDR3 reads CASSRTSGGNNEQFF. CDR3 DNA: TGTGCCAGCAGCCGGACTAGCGGGGGCAACAATGAGCAGTTCTTC. V usage is TRBV7-2 and J usage is TRBJ2-1; TRBD2 agrees at 13 bases. Per the germline V gene, CDR1 is SGHTA and CDR2 is FQGNSA. V shed 5 bases and J 5 bases; nucleotides not matched to a gene: 3. This CDR3 spans 15 amino acids.